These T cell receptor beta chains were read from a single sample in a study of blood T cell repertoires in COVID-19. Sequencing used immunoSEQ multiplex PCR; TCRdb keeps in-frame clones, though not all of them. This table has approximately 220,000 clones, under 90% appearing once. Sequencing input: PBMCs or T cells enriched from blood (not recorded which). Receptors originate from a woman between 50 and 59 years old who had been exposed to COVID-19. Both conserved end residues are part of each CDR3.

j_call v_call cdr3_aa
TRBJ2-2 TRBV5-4 CATKLQVTGTNTGELFF
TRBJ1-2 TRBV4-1 CASSHYPGFYGYTF
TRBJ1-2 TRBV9 CASSTLGQGAGYTF
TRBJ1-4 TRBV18 CASSPRLLGAGEKLFF
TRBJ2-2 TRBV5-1 CASSFSQGPIGELFF
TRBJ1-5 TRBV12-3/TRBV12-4 CASSPSLNQPQHF
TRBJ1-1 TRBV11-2 CASSLGGKNTEAFF
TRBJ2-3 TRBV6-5 CASTNSIGTDTQYF
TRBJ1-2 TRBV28 CATGVNYGYTF
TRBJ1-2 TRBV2 CASSETGDGYTF
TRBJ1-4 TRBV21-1 CASSKDRGEGKGKLFF
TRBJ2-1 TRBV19 CASSIGTGTGQVDEQFF
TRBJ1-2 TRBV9 CASSVGAADSYGYTF
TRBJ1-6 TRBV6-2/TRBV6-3 CASSDRQGASSPLHF
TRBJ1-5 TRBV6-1 CASSESGVGSNQPQHF
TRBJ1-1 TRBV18 CASSPIQKDTEAFF
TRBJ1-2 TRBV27 CASSLSGGGYTF
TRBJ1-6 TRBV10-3 CAISARPGQGFSPLHF
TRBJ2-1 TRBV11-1 CASSLRPQASGGFPFF
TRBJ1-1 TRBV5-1 CASSLEGAPQNTEAFF
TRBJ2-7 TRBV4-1 CASSPTGRPYEQYF
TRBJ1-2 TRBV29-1 CSVLQGLANYGYTF
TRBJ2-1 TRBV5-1 CASSLSLAGGQFF
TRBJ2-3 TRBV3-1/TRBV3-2 CASSQEVWSAGPRGTQYF
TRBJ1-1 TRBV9 CASSPTVRQNTEAFF
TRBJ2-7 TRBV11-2 CASSRQVLYEQYF
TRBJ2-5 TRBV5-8 CASTRRGGQETQYF
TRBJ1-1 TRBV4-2 CASSLRVRGGTEAFF
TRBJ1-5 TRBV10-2 CASSARQGYSNQPQHF
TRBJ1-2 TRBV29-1 CSVDTGQPYGYTF
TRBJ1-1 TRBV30 CAWISWTDPNTEAFF
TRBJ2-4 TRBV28 CASSHPGVGGNIQYF
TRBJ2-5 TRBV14 CASSRRVIGGGETQYF
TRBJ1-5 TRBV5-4 CASSLERGEPQHF
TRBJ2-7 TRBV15 CATSEAGYEQYF
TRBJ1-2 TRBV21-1 CASSRNRVDGYTF
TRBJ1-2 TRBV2 CASSGTGGFGYTF
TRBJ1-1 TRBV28 CATDSLNTEAFF
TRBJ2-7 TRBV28 CASSLGGGRPYEQYF
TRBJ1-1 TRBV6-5 CASTEPGTEAFF
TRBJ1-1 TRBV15 CATSPQGTRIGGTEAFF
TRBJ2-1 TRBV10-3 CAISESGTTSDEQFF
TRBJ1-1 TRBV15 CATSREGALNTEAFF
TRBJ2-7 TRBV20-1 CSAASKHEQYF
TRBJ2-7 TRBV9 CASSVGRGGTYEQYF
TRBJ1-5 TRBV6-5 CASSYGRGQPQHF
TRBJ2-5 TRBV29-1 CSVRRTGGKETQYF
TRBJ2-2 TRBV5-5 CASRPFRVTGELFF
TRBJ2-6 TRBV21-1 CATQGWGTAVSGANVLTF
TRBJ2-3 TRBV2 CASKLDRGITDTQYF
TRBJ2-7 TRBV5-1 CASSPGLFESIYEQYF
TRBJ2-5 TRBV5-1 CASSLDFLGRGETQYF
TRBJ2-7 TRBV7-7 CASSLGQGNEQYF
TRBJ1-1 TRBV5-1 CASSFWDRGLAFF
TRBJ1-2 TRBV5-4 CASSLGEAYGYTF
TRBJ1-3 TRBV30 CAWSLDRAEKNTIYF
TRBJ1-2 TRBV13 CASSLGDRAGGYTF
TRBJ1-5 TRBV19 CASLNQPQHF
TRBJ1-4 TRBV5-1 CASSLVGVQGNEKLFF